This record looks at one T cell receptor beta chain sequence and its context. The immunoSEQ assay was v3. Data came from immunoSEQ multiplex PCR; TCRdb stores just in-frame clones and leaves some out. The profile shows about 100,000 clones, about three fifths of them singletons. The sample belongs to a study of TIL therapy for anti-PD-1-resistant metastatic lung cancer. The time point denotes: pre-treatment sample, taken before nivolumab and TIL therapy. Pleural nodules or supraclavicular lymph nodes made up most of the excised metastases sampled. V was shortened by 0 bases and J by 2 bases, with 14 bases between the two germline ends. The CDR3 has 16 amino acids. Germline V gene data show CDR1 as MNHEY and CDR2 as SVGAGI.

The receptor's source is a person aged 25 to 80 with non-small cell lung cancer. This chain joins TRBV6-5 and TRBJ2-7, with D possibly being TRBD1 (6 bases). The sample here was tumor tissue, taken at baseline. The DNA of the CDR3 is TGTGCCAGCAGTTACTCTTCGGGACACAAAGCCTACGAGCAGTACTTC. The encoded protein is CASSYSSGHKAYEQYF.